Below are 12 T cell receptor beta chains sequenced from a single sample in a study of shared T cell receptors in the human thymus. Sequencing was performed with immunoSEQ multiplex PCR; in TCRdb, only in-frame clones are kept and a portion is missing. The repertoire has approximately 490,000 clones, 70% to 80% of them found once; the top ten carry around 0.013%. A further study also used this sample, focusing on human thymus T cells.

Material for sequencing was thymocytes. The receptors were sampled from a boy younger than two with a congenital heart defect.

The chain recombines TRBV28 with TRBJ1-5, with D perhaps matching TRBD1 (6 bases). The V and J ends lost 5 bases and 4 bases respectively, with 12 bases between them. The germline V gene has CDR1 MDHEN and CDR2 SYDVKM. The CDR3 has 14 amino acids. CDR3 sequence (DNA): TGTGCCAGCAGTGCCTCCGGGACAAATCAGCCCCAGCATTTT. This codes for CASSASGTNQPQHF.

V gene TRBV7-8 combines with J gene TRBJ1-2; TRBD1 is a possible D gene (6 bases). V lost 4 bases to trimming and J lost 4 bases, with 13 bases between them. CDR3 length equals 14 residues. Germline CDR1 and CDR2: SGHVS and FQNEAQ. The CDR3: CASSCQGRGYGYTF. The CDR3 region has the DNA TGTGCCAGCAGCTGCCAGGGGCGCGGCTATGGCTACACCTTC.

This rearrangement joins TRBV9 to TRBJ2-1; D possibly corresponds to TRBD2 (6 bases). V lost 3 bases and J lost 4, with 11 bases in between. The germline V gene has CDR1 SGDLS and CDR2 YYNGEE. This CDR3 comprises 14 residues. CDR3 in amino acids: CASSAGEEYNEQFF. CDR3 DNA: TGTGCCAGCAGCGCGGGGGAGGAATACAATGAGCAGTTCTTC.

This rearrangement joins TRBV6-1 to TRBJ1-1; a possible D gene is TRBD1 (6 bases). V gave up 2 bases and J gave up 2 bases, with 18 bases separating them. This CDR3 has 17 amino acids. Germline V lookup: CDR1 MNHNS, CDR2 SASEGT. CDR3 bases: TGTGCCAGCAGTGAATACAGGCAGGGGAGGGGTAACACTGAAGCTTTCTTT. It specifies CASSEYRQGRGNTEAFF.

The V call is TRBV10-1, the J call TRBJ2-3, with D possibly TRBD1 on 6 matching bases. Trimming removed 8 bases from V and 1 base from J, with 13 bases in between. The V gene's germline CDR1 is WNHNN and CDR2 SYGVQD (reference sequence). This CDR3 spans 14 amino acids. The CDR3: CASGGPPGTDTQYF. For the CDR3, the DNA is TGCGCCAGCGGGGGCCCTCCGGGCACAGATACGCAGTATTTT.

The gene calls are TRBV5-6 and TRBJ2-7; 9 bases agree with TRBD2. CDR3 size: 14 residues. Germline values: CDR1 SGHDT, CDR2 YYEEEE. Trimming cost V 4 bases and J 9 bases; bases outside gene matches: 11. The CDR3 region has the DNA TGTGCCAGCAGCCGGACTAGCGCCAGGGCGAGGCAGTACTTC. Translated: CASSRTSARARQYF.

This clone was counted a single time. J is TRBJ2-1 and V is TRBV5-4; D ambiguous. CDR3 length equals 15 residues. Looked up from germline, CDR1 is SGHNT and CDR2 is YYREEE (reference sequence). V was clipped by 5 bases and J by 4 bases, with 16 bases between them. The CDR3 here is CASRFDQTNYNEQFF. CDR3 in DNA: TGTGCCAGCAGATTCGACCAGACAAATTACAATGAGCAGTTCTTC.

CDR3 bases: TGTGCCAGCAGTCCCCGTGGGAGGCCCTACGAGCAGTACTTC. Protein product: CASSPRGRPYEQYF. V and J are TRBV28 and TRBJ2-7; the D gene is possibly TRBD2 (6 bases). The V gene lost 5 bases and the J gene lost 2 bases, with 13 bases spanning the gap. The CDR3 runs to 14 residues. CDR1 is MDHEN, CDR2 SYDVKM, per germline.

The DNA for the CDR3 is TGTGCCATCAGTGAGATCGACAGGATCTCCTACGAGCAGTACTTC. Protein sequence: CAISEIDRISYEQYF. The chain uses TRBV10-3 and TRBJ2-7, with a tentative D call TRBD1 (6 bases). Germline CDR1 and CDR2: ENHRY and SYGVKD. CDR3 length: 15 amino acids. Trimming took 2 bases from V and 0 from J, leaving 11 bases between them.

This chain joins TRBV2 and TRBJ2-7; 10 bases map to TRBD2. The germline gives CDR1 SNHLY, CDR2 FYNNEI. The CDR3 length is 16 residues. Trimming at V came to 2 bases and at J to 7 bases, leaving 11 bases not matched to a gene. The CDR3 loop is CASSEWKREGRQEQYF. The CDR3 bases are TGTGCCAGCAGTGAATGGAAGCGGGAGGGCCGTCAAGAGCAGTACTTC.

This CDR3 is CASSRTSGSADTQYF. As DNA, the CDR3 is TGTGCCAGCAGTAGGACTAGCGGGAGTGCAGATACGCAGTATTTT. The chain employs TRBV2 and TRBJ2-3; TRBD2 agrees at 13 bases. The V gene's germline CDR1 is SNHLY and CDR2 FYNNEI. Trimming cost V 5 bases and J 4 bases; bases outside gene matches: 3. The CDR3 loop spans 15 amino acids. Filled out from reference TRBV2 and TRBJ2-3, the complete variable domain reads EPEVTQTPSHQVTQMGQEVILRCVPISNHLYFYWYRQILGQKVEFLVSFYNNEISEKSEIFDDQFSVERPDGSNFTLKIRSTKLEDSAMYFCASSRTSGSADTQYFGPGTRLTVL.

The chain couples TRBV5-6 to TRBJ1-4; perhaps TRBD1 as D (5 bases). The CDR3 length is 15 residues. V lost 4 bases and J 7 bases, leaving 17 bases between the germline ends. Germline CDR1 reads SGHDT; CDR2 reads YYEEEE. The CDR3, as DNA: TGTGCCAGCAGCACTGGGGCAGGGAGGGCTGAAAAACTGTTTTTT. It is translated as CASSTGAGRAEKLFF.